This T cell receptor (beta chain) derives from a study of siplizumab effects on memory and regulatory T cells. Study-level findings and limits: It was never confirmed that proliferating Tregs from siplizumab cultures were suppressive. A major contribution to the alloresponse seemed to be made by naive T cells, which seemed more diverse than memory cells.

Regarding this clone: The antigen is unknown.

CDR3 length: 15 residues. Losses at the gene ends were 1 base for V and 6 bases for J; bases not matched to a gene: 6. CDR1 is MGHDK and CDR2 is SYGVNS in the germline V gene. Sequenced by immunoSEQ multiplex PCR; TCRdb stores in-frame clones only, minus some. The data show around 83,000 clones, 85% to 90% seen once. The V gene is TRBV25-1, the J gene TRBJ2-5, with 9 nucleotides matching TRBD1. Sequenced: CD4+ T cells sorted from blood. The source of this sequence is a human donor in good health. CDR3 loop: CASSESGTGLQTQYF. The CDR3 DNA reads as TGTGCCAGCAGTGAATCTGGGACAGGGTTACAGACCCAGTACTTC.